The 20 T cell receptor beta chains below were found in one sample sequenced in a study of tissue T cells after allogeneic stem cell transplantation. The repertoire was sequenced with immunoSEQ multiplex PCR; TCRdb's copy has only in-frame clones and lacks some. Altogether about 25,000 clones are present, roughly 80% being singletons, with the ten largest covering 7.5% to 9%. The starting material was tissue from the ileum, obtained at autopsy. Receptor source: an older female donor with lung cancer.

This clone was observed a single time. The chain has TRBV7-2 and TRBJ2-3, with 11 nucleotides matching TRBD2. After removal of 6 bases from V and 3 bases from J, the junction contained 5 bases not matched to a gene. CDR1 is SGHTA, CDR2 FQGNSA, per germline. The CDR3 consists of 15 residues. This CDR3 reads CASSLSGRATDTQYF. Written as DNA, the CDR3 is TGTGCCAGCAGTCTTAGCGGGAGGGCTACAGATACGCAGTATTTT.

The gene calls are TRBV6-5 and TRBJ2-3; 9 bases line up with TRBD2. The CDR3 runs to 15 residues. Germline V gene data show CDR1 as MNHEY and CDR2 as SVGAGI. The V gene end was trimmed by 8 bases and the J gene end by 1 base; junction bases not matched to a gene: 7. CDR3 sequence reads: CASGLERGGTDTQYF. CDR3 nucleotides: TGTGCCAGCGGCCTAGAGCGGGGGGGCACAGATACGCAGTATTTT.

The chain uses TRBV4-3 and TRBJ1-4; D perhaps matches TRBD1 (6 bases). Germline V CDR1 and CDR2: LGHNA, YSLEER. The CDR3 covers 16 residues. V dropped 4 bases and J dropped 5 bases, with 17 bases sitting between them. The CDR3 DNA is TGCGCCAGCAGCCGGAAAGGGGGTACCTTAAATGAAAAACTGTTTTTT. This gives the protein CASSRKGGTLNEKLFF.

The CDR3 coding sequence is TGCGCCAGCAGCCCGGGACAGCTCTATGGCTACACCTTC. Its protein is CASSPGQLYGYTF. The rearrangement links TRBV5-1 to TRBJ1-2, with 7 positions matching TRBD1. The CDR3 contains 13 residues. The germline V gene has CDR1 SGHRS and CDR2 YFSETQ. With 4 bases clipped from V and 4 bases from J, the junction kept 4 bases outside the gene matches.

This clone has a single count. The chain joins TRBV3-1 (or the pseudogene TRBV3-2) to TRBJ2-5; D ambiguous. V lost 4 bases and J lost 5, with 14 bases in between. Germline V lookup: CDR1 LGHDT, CDR2 YNNKEL (reference sequence). The CDR3 extends over 14 amino acids. The CDR3, as DNA: TGTGCCAGCAGCCCCAATATCGGGTGGGAGACCCAGTACTTC. It yields the protein CASSPNIGWETQYF.

The chain couples TRBV12-5 to TRBJ2-7; 9 bases are a match to TRBD1. This CDR3 is 14 amino acids long. In germline, CDR1 is LGHNT, CDR2 FRNRAP. V shed 6 bases, J shed 2 bases, and the junction held 5 bases outside the gene matches. In DNA form, the CDR3 reads TGTGCTAGTGGACTACGACAGGGGGCCTACGAGCAGTACTTC. Translation gives CASGLRQGAYEQYF.

This clone occurred a few times. The rearrangement uses TRBV5-5 and TRBJ1-1, with TRBD1 identical over 9 bases. Germline loops: CDR1 SGHKS, CDR2 YYEKEE (reference sequence). The J segment lost 7 bases and the V segment lost 3 bases, leaving 7 bases of the junction unmatched. The CDR3 covers 14 residues. CDR3 nucleotide sequence: TGTGCCAGCAGCTCCGGGACAGGGCCGATTGAAGCTTTCTTT. It is translated as CASSSGTGPIEAFF.

The chain carries TRBV3-1 (or the pseudogene TRBV3-2) and TRBJ1-6; a weak D match, TRBD1 (6 bases). Trimming took 4 bases from V and 7 from J, leaving 17 bases between them. CDR1 is LGHDT and CDR2 is YNNKEL in the germline V gene (reference sequence). The CDR3 has 16 amino acids. CDR3 DNA: TGTGCCAGCAGCCGAACCGGACAGTTGAGGAATTCACCCCTCCACTTT. Amino acids: CASSRTGQLRNSPLHF.

The chain is built from TRBV5-1 and TRBJ1-1, with 9 positions matching TRBD1. Germline V CDR1 and CDR2: SGHRS, YFSETQ. CDR3 length: 14 amino acids. With V trimmed by 4 bases and J by 11 bases, 12 bases remained unmatched. This CDR3 is CASSAWTGESGAFF. Written as DNA, the CDR3 is TGCGCCAGCAGCGCCTGGACAGGGGAGAGCGGGGCTTTCTTT.

The chain uses TRBV9 and TRBJ2-5; 11 positions agree with TRBD2. This CDR3 contains 16 residues. Germline CDR1 SGDLS, CDR2 YYNGEE. V shed 0 bases and J 2 bases; nucleotides not matched to a gene: 3. CDR3 DNA: TGTGCCAGCAGCGTAGGGGGGACTAGCGGACAAGAGACCCAGTACTTC. It is translated as CASSVGGTSGQETQYF.

J is TRBJ2-5 and V is TRBV11-2, with D unclear. This CDR3 contains 14 residues. Germline V gives CDR1 SGHAT, CDR2 FQNNGV. The V end was cut by 5 bases, the J end by 3 bases, with 13 bases between. The CDR3 region has the DNA TGTGCCAGCAGCCCCTTTTGGGGTGAAGAGACCCAGTACTTC. Translation gives CASSPFWGEETQYF.

This clone was recorded a few times. J is TRBJ2-7 and V is TRBV30; no clear D gene. Trimming removed 3 bases from V and 6 bases from J, with 12 bases in between. The CDR3 runs to 12 residues. Germline CDR1 and CDR2: GTSNPN and SVGIG (reference sequence). The CDR3 DNA is TGTGCCTGGAGCCGGACCTACCCCGAGCAGTACTTC. This sequence encodes CAWSRTYPEQYF.

V and J are TRBV18 and TRBJ2-7; 8 positions match TRBD2. The V gene end was trimmed by 3 bases and the J gene end by 1 base; junction bases not matched to a gene: 5. The CDR3 is 15 residues long. In germline, CDR1 is KGHSH, CDR2 LQKENI. CDR3 amino acids: CASSPTSGGSYEQYF. In DNA, the CDR3 is TGTGCCAGCTCACCCACTAGCGGTGGGTCCTACGAGCAGTACTTC.

J is TRBJ2-3 and V is TRBV19, with D perhaps matching TRBD2 (5 bases). Germline values: CDR1 LNHDA, CDR2 SQIVND (reference sequence). Trimming pared 4 bases from V and 1 base from J, leaving 21 bases between. The CDR3 covers 18 residues. CDR3 sequence reads: CASSSVGETLRGTDTQYF. The CDR3 region has the DNA TGTGCCAGTAGTAGTGTGGGAGAGACCCTTAGAGGCACAGATACGCAGTATTTT.

The chain carries TRBV7-2 and TRBJ2-3; D gene unclear. CDR1 is SGHTA and CDR2 is FQGNSA in the germline V gene. Trimming removed 2 bases at V and 6 bases at J, with 12 bases between. The CDR3 has 14 amino acids. The CDR3 here is CASSLTYTLDTQYF. CDR3 DNA sequence: TGTGCCAGCAGCTTAACATATACGTTGGATACGCAGTATTTT.

The rearrangement joins TRBV6-1 to TRBJ1-4, with D possibly matching TRBD1 (5 bases). The germline V gene encodes CDR1 MNHNS and CDR2 SASEGT. CDR3 size: 15 residues. Trimming shortened V by 0 bases and J by 7 bases, and 12 bases separated the two germline ends. CDR3 bases: TGTGCCAGCAGTGAAGCTCGGGGGGTCGGTGAAAAACTGTTTTTT. Translating it yields CASSEARGVGEKLFF.

The rearrangement links TRBV30 to TRBJ2-7, with TRBD1 as a possible D gene (6 bases). CDR3 length equals 14 residues. V was cut by 7 bases and J by 4 bases, with 20 bases left in between. Germline V lookup: CDR1 GTSNPN, CDR2 SVGIG (reference sequence). The CDR3 DNA reads as TGTGCCTCCTCGGGGAGCGCAAGGGGGTACGAGCAGTACTTC. Encoded protein: CASSGSARGYEQYF.

This clone was seen only a few times. The V gene is TRBV30, the J gene TRBJ2-3, with TRBD2 matching over 16 bases. V was pared by 2 bases and J by 6 bases, with 8 bases of the junction left unmatched. Per the germline V gene, CDR1 is GTSNPN and CDR2 is SVGIG (reference sequence). The CDR3 totals 17 residues. The CDR3 sequence is CAWSTGTSGGAGDTQYF. The CDR3 DNA follows: TGTGCCTGGAGTACCGGGACTAGCGGGGGGGCCGGTGATACGCAGTATTTT.

This clone is medium-sized (0.01 to 0.1%) in the sample. This chain joins TRBV18 and TRBJ1-3; D is unresolved. The CDR3 length is 14 residues. The V gene lost 10 bases and the J gene lost 0 bases, with 13 bases spanning the gap. The germline V gene has CDR1 KGHSH and CDR2 LQKENI. CDR3 residues: CAILEPSSGNTIYF. In DNA form, the CDR3 reads TGTGCCATTTTAGAGCCTAGCTCTGGAAACACCATATATTTT.

This sequence joins TRBV3-1 (or the pseudogene TRBV3-2) and TRBJ1-2; the D is unclear. Trimming took 0 bases from V and 4 from J, leaving 15 bases between them. There are 16 residues in the CDR3. Germline loops: CDR1 LGHDT, CDR2 YNNKEL (reference sequence). CDR3 sequence (DNA): TGTGCCAGCAGCCAAGATCTGGCAGGTTACCTCTATGGCTACACCTTC. Protein sequence: CASSQDLAGYLYGYTF.